Here is one T cell receptor beta chain with its context. Antigen unknown. The assay was immunoSEQ multiplex PCR, and TCRdb's table has in-frame clones only and misses some. The sample records over 130,000 clones, more than 80% being singletons. Trimming pared 5 bases from V and 0 bases from J, leaving 16 bases between. Per germline, CDR1 KGHSH and CDR2 LQKENI. The CDR3 totals 16 residues. The data originate from a study of T cell responses to AZD1222 COVID-19 vaccine. Points from the study as a whole: Possibly, clonal diversity was underestimated; donors were largely white British and included more females. Baseline antibody screening turned up just six or seven seropositive AZD1222 recipients. Increased Spike-specific TCR breadth and depth were observed after two AZD1222 doses.

The chain carries TRBV18 and TRBJ1-1; tentative D call: TRBD1 (5 bases). This clonotype was sampled from an adult who received the AZD1222 COVID-19 vaccine. The specimen comprised peripheral blood, sampled 28 days after the second AZD1222 dose. Written as DNA, the CDR3 is TGTGCCAGCTCATCGGGACTTAGGGTTTTGAACACTGAAGCTTTCTTT. Translated: CASSSGLRVLNTEAFF.